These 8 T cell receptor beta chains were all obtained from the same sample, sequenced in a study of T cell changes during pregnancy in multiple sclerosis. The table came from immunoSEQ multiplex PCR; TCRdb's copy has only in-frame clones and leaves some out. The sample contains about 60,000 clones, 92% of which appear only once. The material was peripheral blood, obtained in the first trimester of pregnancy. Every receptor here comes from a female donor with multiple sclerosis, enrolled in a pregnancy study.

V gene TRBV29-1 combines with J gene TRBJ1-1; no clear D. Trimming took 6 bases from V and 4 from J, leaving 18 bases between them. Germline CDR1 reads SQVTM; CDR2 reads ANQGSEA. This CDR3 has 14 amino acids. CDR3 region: CSVPGWRGGTEAFF. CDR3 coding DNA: TGCAGCGTCCCCGGGTGGCGGGGTGGCACTGAAGCTTTCTTT.

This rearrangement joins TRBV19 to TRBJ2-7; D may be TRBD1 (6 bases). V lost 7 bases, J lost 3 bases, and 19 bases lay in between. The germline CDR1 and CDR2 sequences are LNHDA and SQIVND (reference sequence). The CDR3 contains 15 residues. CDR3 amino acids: CASTSRGDRSYEQYF. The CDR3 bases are TGTGCCAGTACCTCCAGAGGCGACAGGAGCTACGAGCAGTACTTC. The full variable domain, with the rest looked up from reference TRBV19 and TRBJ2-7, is DGGITQSPKYLFRKEGQNVTLSCEQNLNHDAMYWYRQDPGQGLRLIYYSQIVNDFQKGDIAEGYSVSREKKESFPLTVTSAQKNPTAFYLCASTSRGDRSYEQYFGPGTRLTVT.

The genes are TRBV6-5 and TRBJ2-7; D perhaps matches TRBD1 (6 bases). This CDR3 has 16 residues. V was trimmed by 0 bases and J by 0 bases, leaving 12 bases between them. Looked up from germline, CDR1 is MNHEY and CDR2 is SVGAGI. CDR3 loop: CASSYSTGQSSYEQYF. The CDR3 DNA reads TGTGCCAGCAGTTACTCTACAGGGCAGAGCTCCTACGAGCAGTACTTC.

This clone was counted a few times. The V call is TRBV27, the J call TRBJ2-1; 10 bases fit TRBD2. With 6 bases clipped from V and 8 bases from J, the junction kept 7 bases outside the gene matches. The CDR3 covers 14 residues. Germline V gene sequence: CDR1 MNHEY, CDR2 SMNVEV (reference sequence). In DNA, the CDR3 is TGTGCCAGCAGAGCGGGAGGGCCGGGCGATGAGCAGTTCTTC. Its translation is CASRAGGPGDEQFF.

CDR3 sequence reads: CASSQDSGSSYEQYF. The CDR3 bases are TGTGCCAGCAGCCAAGATAGCGGGAGCTCCTACGAGCAGTACTTC. The V call is TRBV4-2, the J call TRBJ2-7; 9 bases are shared with TRBD2. The length of the CDR3 is 15 residues. The ends lost 0 bases at V and 0 bases at J; junction bases unmatched: 0. Germline loops: CDR1 LGHNA, CDR2 YNFKEQ.

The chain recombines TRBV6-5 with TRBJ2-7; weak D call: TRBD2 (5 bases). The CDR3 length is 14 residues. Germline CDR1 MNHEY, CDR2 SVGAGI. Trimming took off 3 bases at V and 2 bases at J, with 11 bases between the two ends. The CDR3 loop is CASSYGLAPYEQYF. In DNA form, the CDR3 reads TGTGCCAGCAGTTATGGCCTAGCCCCCTACGAGCAGTACTTC.

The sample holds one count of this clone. CDR3 sequence (DNA): TGTGCCAGCAGCCCTAGCGGTGAGCAGTTCTTC. This translates into CASSPSGEQFF. The chain uses TRBV11-2 and TRBJ2-1; the match to TRBD2 covers 7 bases. CDR3 size: 11 residues. The germline gives CDR1 SGHAT, CDR2 FQNNGV. The ends lost 5 bases at V and 9 bases at J; junction bases unmatched: 1.

The CDR3 DNA follows: TGTGCCAGCAGCTTATCAGGCATTCAGTACTTC. Its protein is CASSLSGIQYF. V and J are TRBV7-2 and TRBJ2-4; D remains unclear. Germline assignment: CDR1 SGHTA and CDR2 FQGNSA. The CDR3 has 11 amino acids. The V end was cut by 2 bases, the J end by 9 bases, with 5 bases between.